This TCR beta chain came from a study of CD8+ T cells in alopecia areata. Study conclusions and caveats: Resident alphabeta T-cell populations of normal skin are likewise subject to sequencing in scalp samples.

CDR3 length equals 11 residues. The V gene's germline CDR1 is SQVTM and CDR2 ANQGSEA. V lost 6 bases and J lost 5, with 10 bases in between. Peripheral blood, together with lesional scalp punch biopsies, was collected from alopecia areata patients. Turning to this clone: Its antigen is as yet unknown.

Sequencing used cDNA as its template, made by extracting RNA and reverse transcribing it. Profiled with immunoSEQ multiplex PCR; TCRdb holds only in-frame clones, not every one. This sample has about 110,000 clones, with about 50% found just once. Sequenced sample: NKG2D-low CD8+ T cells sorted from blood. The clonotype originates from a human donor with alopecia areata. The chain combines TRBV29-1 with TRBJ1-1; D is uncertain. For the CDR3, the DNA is TGCAGCGTCCCGACGGGAACTGAAGCTTTCTTT. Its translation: CSVPTGTEAFF.